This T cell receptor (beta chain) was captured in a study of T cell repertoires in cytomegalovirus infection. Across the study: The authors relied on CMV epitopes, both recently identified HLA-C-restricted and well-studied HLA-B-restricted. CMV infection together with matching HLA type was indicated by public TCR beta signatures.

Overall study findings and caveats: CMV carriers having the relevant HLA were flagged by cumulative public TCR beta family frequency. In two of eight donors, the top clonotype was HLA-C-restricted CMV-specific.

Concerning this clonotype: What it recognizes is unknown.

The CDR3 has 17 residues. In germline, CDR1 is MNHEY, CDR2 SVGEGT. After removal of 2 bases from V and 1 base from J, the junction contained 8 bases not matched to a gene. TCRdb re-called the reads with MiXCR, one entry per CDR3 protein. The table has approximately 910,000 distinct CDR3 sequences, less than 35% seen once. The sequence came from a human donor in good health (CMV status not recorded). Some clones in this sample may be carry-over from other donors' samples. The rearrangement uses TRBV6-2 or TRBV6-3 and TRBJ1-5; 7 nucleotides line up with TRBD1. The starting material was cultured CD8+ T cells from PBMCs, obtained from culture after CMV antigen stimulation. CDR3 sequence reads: CASSYGPQTGSNQPQHF. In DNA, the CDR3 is TGTGCCAGCAGTTACGGCCCCCAGACAGGGAGCAATCAGCCCCAGCATTTT.